This TCR beta chain was identified in a study of blood T cell repertoires in COVID-19. The table came from immunoSEQ multiplex PCR; TCRdb's copy has only in-frame clones and leaves some out. The table shows 400,000 or so clones, with roughly 88% occurring only once. The V and J ends lost 3 bases and 0 bases respectively, with 12 bases between them. The germline V gene has CDR1 SGDLS and CDR2 YYNGEE. The CDR3 is 15 amino acids. This clone was seen more than once but under ten times. The clonotype comes from a man aged 18 to 30 who had recovered from COVID-19. The chain links TRBV9 to TRBJ1-2; D gene uncertain. The sample consisted of PBMCs or T cells enriched from blood (not recorded which). CDR3: CASSASTLSNYGYTF. The CDR3 bases are TGTGCCAGCAGCGCATCTACCCTCTCTAACTATGGCTACACCTTC.